Shown below are 19 T cell receptor beta chains from a single sample sequenced in a study of CD8+ T cells in alopecia areata. Documented treatment: oral pan-JAK inhibitor, 5-10 mg twice daily. cDNA prepared by RNA extraction and subsequent reverse transcription served as the template for sequencing. Some clones are missing from TCRdb's copy, which holds only in-frame ones; the method was immunoSEQ multiplex PCR. In the table there are 150,000 to 200,000 clones, approximately 57% of which are singletons. The input for sequencing was CD4+ T cells sorted from blood, taken at week 24, from a patient treated with tofacitinib. These receptors all stem from a human donor with alopecia areata.

The genes are TRBV5-4 and TRBJ2-2, with 7 bases matching TRBD1. CDR3 length: 14 amino acids. The germline V gene encodes CDR1 SGHNT and CDR2 YYREEE (reference sequence). V lost 0 bases to trimming and J lost 7 bases; unmatched junction nucleotides: 3. The CDR3 coding sequence is TGTGCCAGCAGCTTGGGACAGGGAATCGGGGAGCTGTTTTTT. Translating gives CASSLGQGIGELFF. The variable domain in full, with the rest retrieved from reference TRBV5-4 and TRBJ2-2, is ETGVTQSPTHLIKTRGQQVTLRCSSQSGHNTVSWYQQALGQGPQFIFQYYREEENGRGNFPPRFSGLQFPNYSSELNVNALELDDSALYLCASSLGQGIGELFFGEGSRLTVL.

The V call is TRBV7-2, the J call TRBJ2-5; perhaps TRBD2 as D (6 bases). Germline values: CDR1 SGHTA, CDR2 FQGNSA. V lost 5 bases to trimming and J lost 5 bases, with 18 bases between them. The CDR3 totals 15 residues. CDR3 sequence (DNA): TGTGCCAGCAGCCAAACGCGGGGAACGGCGGAGACCCAGTACTTC. This encodes CASSQTRGTAETQYF.

This chain joins TRBV29-1 and TRBJ1-4; D is unclear. From germline, CDR1 is SQVTM and CDR2 ANQGSEA. The germline V and J ends were trimmed by 5 bases and 2 bases, with 12 bases remaining between them. This CDR3 has 14 amino acids. In nucleotides, the CDR3 is TGCAGCGTTCTGATCCGACGGACTAATGAAAAACTGTTTTTT. As protein: CSVLIRRTNEKLFF.

This rearrangement joins TRBV15 to TRBJ2-7, with 11 positions matching TRBD2. Germline V lookup: CDR1 LNHNV, CDR2 YYDKDF (reference sequence). The CDR3 runs to 17 residues. With V trimmed by 4 bases and J by 4 bases, 12 bases remained unmatched. Here the CDR3 DNA reads TGTGCCACCAGCATCATGAAAGGGACTAGCGGATTATACGAGCAGTACTTC. It specifies CATSIMKGTSGLYEQYF.

The chain has TRBV12-5 and TRBJ1-5, with TRBD1 identical over 8 bases. Trimming at V came to 0 bases and at J to 3 bases, leaving 13 bases not matched to a gene. The germline V gene encodes CDR1 LGHNT and CDR2 FRNRAP. The CDR3 is 19 amino acids. CDR3 protein: CASGLVLGQGAGFNQPQHF. The CDR3 nucleotides read TGTGCTAGTGGTTTGGTACTAGGGCAGGGGGCGGGTTTCAATCAGCCCCAGCATTTT.

The chain carries TRBV5-1 and TRBJ2-3; D may be TRBD1 or TRBD2 (5 bases each). The V end lost 4 bases, the J end lost 2 bases, and 14 bases lay between the germline ends. Germline lookup yields CDR1 SGHRS and CDR2 YFSETQ. The CDR3 loop spans 15 amino acids. CDR3 loop: CASSPSGHNTDTQYF. CDR3 sequence (DNA): TGCGCCAGCAGCCCAAGCGGACATAACACAGATACGCAGTATTTT.

The chain joins TRBV12-5 to TRBJ2-1; D gene ambiguous. V was clipped by 8 bases and J by 5 bases, with 10 bases between them. Germline CDR1 reads LGHNT; CDR2 reads FRNRAP. The CDR3 extends over 12 amino acids. For the CDR3, the DNA is TGTGCTAGTCGCAGGCCAAACAATGAGCAGTTCTTC. Translating it yields CASRRPNNEQFF.

This clone was seen a single time. The gene calls are TRBV30 and TRBJ2-3; 11 bases align to TRBD2. The length of the CDR3 is 13 residues. Germline V gene data show CDR1 as GTSNPN and CDR2 as SVGIG (reference sequence). The trim removed 3 bases at V and 9 bases at J, leaving 5 bases unmatched. The CDR3 reads CAWRVTSGDTQYF. CDR3 coding DNA: TGTGCCTGGAGGGTGACTAGCGGGGACACGCAGTATTTT.

This sequence joins TRBV6-1 and TRBJ2-7, with D perhaps matching TRBD1 (5 bases). The germline V and J ends were trimmed by 6 bases and 5 bases, with 11 bases remaining between them. CDR1 is MNHNS, CDR2 SASEGT, per germline. This CDR3 spans 12 amino acids. The CDR3 loop reads CASSRTIHEQYF. The DNA of the CDR3 is TGTGCCAGCAGCCGGACAATCCACGAGCAGTACTTC.

The chain employs TRBV30 and TRBJ1-1; D is unclear. Germline V gene lookup returns CDR1 GTSNPN and CDR2 SVGIG (reference sequence). CDR3 length equals 12 residues. The V gene lost 3 bases and the J gene lost 8 bases, with 13 bases spanning the gap. Written as DNA, the CDR3 is TGTGCCTGGAGCGATACGAGGGCCGAAGCTTTCTTT. Protein product: CAWSDTRAEAFF.

The chain combines TRBV5-1 with TRBJ1-6, with unresolved D. CDR1 is SGHRS and CDR2 is YFSETQ in the germline V gene. This CDR3 region has 15 residues. V was cut by 1 base and J by 8 bases, with 13 bases left in between. CDR3 amino acids: CASSLTEKGYSPLHF. The CDR3 DNA sequence: TGCGCCAGCAGCTTGACGGAAAAGGGATATTCACCCCTCCACTTT.

This chain uses TRBV19 with TRBJ2-5; unclear D gene. From germline, CDR1 is LNHDA and CDR2 SQIVND (reference sequence). V was clipped by 5 bases and J by 3 bases, with 7 bases between them. The CDR3 has 12 residues. For the CDR3, the DNA is TGTGCCAGTAGTCCCTTCAAAGAGACCCAGTACTTC. Protein sequence: CASSPFKETQYF.

This clone has only a few counts. The gene calls are TRBV29-1 and TRBJ2-7; TRBD1 matches 11 bases. The CDR3 contains 13 residues. After removal of 6 bases from V and 4 bases from J, the junction contained 5 bases not matched to a gene. The germline gives CDR1 SQVTM, CDR2 ANQGSEA. DNA of the CDR3: TGCAGCGTCCGGGACAGGGGGTATTACGAGCAGTACTTC. Translation gives CSVRDRGYYEQYF.

The gene calls are TRBV30 and TRBJ1-1; no clear D. The CDR3 has 13 amino acids. V shed 0 bases and J shed 1 base, with 6 bases lying between them. Germline CDR1 reads GTSNPN; CDR2 reads SVGIG (reference sequence). The CDR3 nucleotides read TGTGCCTGGAGTGTAGGGCAGAACACTGAAGCTTTCTTT. Protein: CAWSVGQNTEAFF.

This clone was detected only a few times. The chain combines TRBV2 with TRBJ1-1; no firm D call. The V gene lost 4 bases and the J gene lost 4 bases, with 13 bases spanning the gap. Germline loops: CDR1 SNHLY, CDR2 FYNNEI. This CDR3 is built from 14 residues. CDR3 residues: CASSAVGYGTEAFF. The DNA for the CDR3 is TGTGCCAGCAGTGCCGTAGGGTATGGCACTGAAGCTTTCTTT.

This sequence joins TRBV4-1 and TRBJ2-7, with TRBD1 identical over 8 bases. Germline-derived CDR1 and CDR2 are MGHRA and YSYEKL. The CDR3 sequence is 20 residues long. The ends lost 0 bases at V and 5 bases at J; junction bases unmatched: 21. DNA for the CDR3: TGCGCCAGCAGCCAAGAGTCAAGGTGGTATCATGGACAGGGTTTCCACGAGCAGTACTTC. Translation gives CASSQESRWYHGQGFHEQYF.

The gene calls are TRBV7-6 and TRBJ2-5, with a tentative D call TRBD2 (6 bases). The CDR3 has 15 amino acids. Germline CDR1 reads SGHVS; CDR2 reads FNYEAQ. With 5 bases removed from V and 1 base from J, the gap between germline ends came to 14 bases. In DNA, the CDR3 is TGTGCCAGCAGCCCCTACGGGGGAACCCAAGAGACCCAGTACTTC. As protein: CASSPYGGTQETQYF.

This clone was seen more than once but under ten times. The chain recombines TRBV29-1 with TRBJ1-2; tentatively, D is TRBD1 (6 bases). CDR3 size: 13 residues. The V gene's germline CDR1 is SQVTM and CDR2 ANQGSEA. V was clipped by 5 bases and J by 5 bases, with 15 bases between them. Written as DNA, the CDR3 is TGCAGCGTTAGGGGGGGCGAGGGGTATGGCTACACCTTC. Amino acids: CSVRGGEGYGYTF. Filled out from reference TRBV29-1 and TRBJ1-2, the complete variable domain reads SAVISQKPSRDICQRGTSLTIQCQVDSQVTMMFWYRQQPGQSLTLIATANQGSEATYESGFVIDKFPISRPNLTFSTLTVSNMSPEDSSIYLCSVRGGEGYGYTFGSGTRLTVV.

This clone has a handful of counts. The chain is built from TRBV19 and TRBJ2-2; D is perhaps TRBD1 (6 bases). The germline CDR1 and CDR2 sequences are LNHDA and SQIVND (reference sequence). The CDR3 is 13 residues long. Trimming removed 5 bases from V and 5 bases from J, with 9 bases in between. DNA for the CDR3: TGTGCCAGTAGTCCCACAGGGACCGGGGAGCTGTTTTTT. Residues: CASSPTGTGELFF.